The sequence of this T cell receptor (beta chain) was determined in a study of T cell repertoires in cytomegalovirus infection (dated by TCRdb to between 2019 and 2020). Describing the broader study: Alongside well-studied HLA-B-restricted epitopes, the peptide stimulations were aimed at recently identified HLA-C-restricted CMV epitopes, whose presentation resists viral immunomodulation. The HLA type of each donor mattered for the analysis, because public TCR beta signatures pointed to carriage of CMV infection along with the matching HLA type. Here is what the overall study found, with its caveats: The ex vivo response was dominated by HLA-C-restricted CMV-specific TCR beta clonotypes, which also provided the single most frequent clonotype in two of eight donors. In both this cohort and an independent cohort of 352 donors, the cumulative frequency of public TCR beta family members distinguished carriers of CMV infection plus the relevant HLA type.

The treatment or condition tag for this specimen amounts to: in vitro stimulation with specific CMV peptide epitopes to enrich CMV-specific T cells. This clonotype was seen a few times. No antigen is known for it. Per-base qualities were not stored, and no clone one base away is much larger. TCRdb shows the sequencer as Illumina HiSeq 1500. TCRdb applied fastp at Q25 and MiXCR to the public reads, then kept only in-frame beta chains. CDR3 protein sequences are deduplicated, and each keeps its most common genes and DNA. Across this sample there are roughly 920,000 distinct CDR3 sequences, with around a third seen only once. The ten largest make up around 15% of the sample. At the junction V is shortened by 5 bases and J by 1 base, with 14 bases in between. The CDR3 starts with the cysteine, ends with the phenylalanine, and has 15 residues. The retained sequence is limited to the CDR3, 45 bases, with the frame set at the first base. Via the germline V gene (reference sequence), CDR1 is SEHNR and CDR2 FQNEAQ.

Material: cultured CD8+ T cells from PBMCs, obtained from culture after CMV antigen stimulation. The TCR was taken from a human donor in good health (CMV status not recorded). Some clones in this sample may be carry-over from other donors' samples. In this chain, TRBV7-9 is recombined with TRBJ1-1, with no D gene named confidently. The CDR3 region has the sequence CASSDKAPQNTEAFF. The DNA sequence is TGTGCCAGCAGCGATAAGGCCCCACAGAACACTGAAGCTTTCTTT.